The rows below give T cell receptor beta chains drawn from one sample of a study of cytomegalovirus exposure and HLA in healthy donors. Method: immunoSEQ multiplex PCR; TCRdb's copy keeps in-frame clones and lacks some. The sample totals 40,000 to 50,000 clones. The sequenced sample was PBMCs. These receptors all come from a man aged 25-40 years in good health and CMV-seronegative. CDR3s include the opening cysteine and the closing phenylalanine or tryptophan. D genes are given only for firm matches.

D	V	J	CDR3	DNA
-	TRBV29-1	TRBJ1-1	CSVAGGYTEAFF	TGCAGCGTTGCGGGGGGGTACACTGAAGCTTTCTTT
TRBD2	TRBV6-1	TRBJ2-5	CASREIAGGPGETQYF	TGTGCCAGCAGGGAAATAGCGGGAGGGCCGGGTGAGACCCAGTACTTC
-	TRBV28	TRBJ1-4	CASSSINEKLFF	TGTGCCAGCAGTTCCATTAATGAAAAACTGTTTTTT
TRBD1	TRBV30	TRBJ1-6	CAWSVLGGQINSPLHF	TGTGCCTGGAGTGTATTAGGGGGACAGATAAATTCACCCCTCCACTTT
TRBD2	TRBV7-9	TRBJ2-1	CATFLAGANEQFF	TGTGCCACCTTTCTAGCGGGAGCCAATGAGCAGTTCTTC
TRBD2	TRBV7-9	TRBJ2-3	CASRKGLAGAGTDTQYF	TGTGCCAGCAGGAAGGGACTAGCGGGAGCAGGCACAGATACGCAGTATTTT
-	TRBV4-1	TRBJ2-2	CASSPLGGGTGELFF	TGCGCCAGCAGCCCCCTGGGAGGGGGGACCGGGGAGCTGTTTTTT
-	TRBV19	TRBJ1-4	CASKGDTRLFNEKLFF	TGTGCCAGTAAAGGCGACACTAGACTTTTTAATGAAAAACTGTTTTTT
-	TRBV4-2	TRBJ2-7	CASSSPSTNYEQYF	TGTGCCAGCAGCAGCCCTAGCACTAACTACGAGCAGTACTTC
-	TRBV6-5	TRBJ2-7	CASSSGRVYEQYF	TGTGCCAGCAGTTCAGGCAGGGTGTACGAGCAGTACTTC
-	TRBV4-3	TRBJ2-2	CASSLRLESTNTGELFF	TGCGCCAGCAGCCTTCGGTTGGAGTCAACGAACACCGGGGAGCTGTTTTTT
TRBD2	TRBV4-1	TRBJ2-7	CASSRQSGNPYEQYF	TGCGCCAGCAGCCGTCAAAGCGGGAATCCGTACGAGCAGTACTTC
-	TRBV7-9	TRBJ1-1	CASSFTSGAEAFF	TGTGCCAGCAGCTTTACCTCGGGGGCTGAAGCTTTCTTT
TRBD1	TRBV19	TRBJ1-2	CASSTTGGGYTF	TGTGCCAGTAGTACAACAGGGGGCGGCTACACCTTC
-	TRBV4-2	TRBJ2-7	CASSQSTMETYEQYF	TGTGCCAGCAGCCAATCGACTATGGAGACCTACGAGCAGTACTTC
-	TRBV30	TRBJ2-3	CAWSVQGLADTQYF	TGTGCCTGGAGTGTACAGGGTCTCGCAGATACGCAGTATTTT
TRBD2	TRBV6-1	TRBJ2-7	CASRTSGTFLLEQYF	TGTGCCAGCAGGACTAGCGGGACCTTCCTCCTCGAGCAGTACTTC
-	TRBV20-1	TRBJ2-1	CSALSFNEQFF	TGCAGTGCGTTGAGTTTTAATGAGCAGTTCTTC
-	TRBV7-2	TRBJ2-7	CASSLGGLWAYEQYF	TGTGCCAGCAGCTTAGGGGGGCTTTGGGCCTACGAGCAGTACTTC
-	TRBV7-2	TRBJ1-6	CASTRTPQGYNSPLHF	TGTGCCAGCACCCGGACCCCACAGGGCTATAATTCACCCCTCCACTTT
-	TRBV29-1	TRBJ2-7	CSALEDQLYEQYF	TGCAGCGCTCTGGAGGACCAACTATACGAGCAGTACTTC
TRBD1	TRBV2	TRBJ2-3	CASSHDRVRADTQYF	TGTGCCAGCAGTCATGACAGGGTCAGAGCAGATACGCAGTATTTT
-	TRBV5-1	TRBJ2-7	CARRQRTYEQYF	TGCGCCAGGCGACAGAGAACCTACGAGCAGTACTTC
-	TRBV2	TRBJ2-5	CASSDVRAGETQYF	TGTGCCAGCAGTGACGTAAGGGCGGGGGAGACCCAGTACTTC
-	TRBV19	TRBJ1-5	CASSISGSRNQPQHF	TGTGCCAGTAGTATATCTGGGTCGCGGAATCAGCCCCAGCATTTT
-	TRBV30	TRBJ2-7	CAWSNRAPEQYF	TGTGCCTGGAGTAACCGAGCCCCCGAGCAGTACTTC
-	TRBV27	TRBJ2-1	CASTPARSRYEQFF	TGTGCCAGCACCCCCGCGCGGAGTCGGTATGAGCAGTTCTTC
-	TRBV29-1	TRBJ1-1	CSVLDSLNTEAFF	TGCAGCGTCCTGGACAGCCTGAACACTGAAGCTTTCTTT
-	TRBV30	TRBJ1-2	CAWTPEGRLGYTF	TGTGCCTGGACCCCTGAGGGCAGGTTAGGCTACACCTTC
TRBD1	TRBV29-1	TRBJ1-2	CSVIQGRNYGYTF	TGCAGCGTGATACAGGGGAGGAACTATGGCTACACCTTC
TRBD2	TRBV18	TRBJ2-7	CASSTSGRKYEQYF	TGTGCCAGCTCGACCAGCGGGAGGAAATACGAGCAGTACTTC
TRBD2	TRBV6-5	TRBJ2-2	CASSYLLAGAGELFF	TGTGCCAGCAGTTACTTACTAGCGGGTGCCGGGGAGCTGTTTTTT
-	TRBV10-3	TRBJ1-1	CAISELQGGYTEAFF	TGTGCCATCAGTGAGTTACAGGGAGGGTACACTGAAGCTTTCTTT
TRBD2	TRBV4-1	TRBJ2-7	CASSQPTSGRPYEQYF	TGCGCCAGCAGCCAACCGACTAGCGGGAGGCCCTACGAGCAGTACTTC
TRBD2	TRBV29-1	TRBJ2-2	CSVDSGINTGELFF	TGCAGCGTCGATAGCGGGATTAACACCGGGGAGCTGTTTTTT
TRBD2	TRBV4-3	TRBJ2-5	CASSQELAGGSGETQYF	TGCGCCAGCAGCCAGGAACTAGCGGGAGGGAGTGGAGAGACCCAGTACTTC
-	TRBV30	TRBJ1-5	CAWSVRAGQGTQPQHF	TGTGCCTGGAGTGTACGGGCTGGGCAGGGGACCCAGCCCCAGCATTTT
-	TRBV5-1	TRBJ2-7	CASSLGSGDYEQYF	TGCGCCAGCAGCTTGGGTTCGGGTGACTACGAGCAGTACTTC
-	TRBV7-2	TRBJ2-1	CASSLSVGQNEQFF	TGTGCCAGCAGCTTGAGCGTGGGGCAGAATGAGCAGTTCTTC
TRBD2	TRBV19	TRBJ2-1	CASSIVGLADTDNEQFF	TGTGCCAGTAGTATTGTTGGACTAGCGGATACCGACAATGAGCAGTTCTTC
TRBD2	TRBV5-1	TRBJ2-3	CASSQTSGGGTDTQYF	TGCGCCAGCAGCCAAACTAGCGGCGGGGGCACAGATACGCAGTATTTT
TRBD2	TRBV5-6	TRBJ2-7	CASSLSLAGISYEQYF	TGTGCCAGCAGCCTATCACTAGCGGGGATCTCCTACGAGCAATACTTC
TRBD1	TRBV9	TRBJ2-1	CASSVGGLGGDEQFF	TGTGCCAGCAGCGTAGGGGGGCTAGGGGGCGATGAGCAGTTCTTC
-	TRBV6-5	TRBJ1-6	CASTEAGANSPLHF	TGTGCCAGCACCGAGGCAGGGGCAAATTCACCCCTCCACTTT
-	TRBV7-2	TRBJ1-5	CASSSGGGGNQPQHF	TGTGCCAGCAGCTCCGGCGGAGGGGGCAATCAGCCCCAGCATTTT
-	TRBV29-1	TRBJ2-7	CSVEAGNYEQYF	TGCAGCGTTGAAGCAGGAAACTACGAGCAGTACTTC
-	TRBV5-1	TRBJ2-5	CASSPTGRETQYF	TGCGCCAGCAGCCCCACAGGGAGAGAGACCCAGTACTTC
-	TRBV5-6	TRBJ1-1	CASIDQLQDHTEAFF	TGTGCCAGCATCGACCAACTACAGGACCACACTGAAGCTTTCTTT
TRBD1	TRBV19	TRBJ1-6	CASSPQTGARSPLHF	TGTGCCAGTAGTCCCCAGACAGGGGCGCGTTCACCCCTCCACTTT
TRBD1	TRBV5-4	TRBJ1-1	CASSLQGGAEAFF	TGTGCCAGCAGCTTACAGGGGGGAGCTGAAGCTTTCTTT